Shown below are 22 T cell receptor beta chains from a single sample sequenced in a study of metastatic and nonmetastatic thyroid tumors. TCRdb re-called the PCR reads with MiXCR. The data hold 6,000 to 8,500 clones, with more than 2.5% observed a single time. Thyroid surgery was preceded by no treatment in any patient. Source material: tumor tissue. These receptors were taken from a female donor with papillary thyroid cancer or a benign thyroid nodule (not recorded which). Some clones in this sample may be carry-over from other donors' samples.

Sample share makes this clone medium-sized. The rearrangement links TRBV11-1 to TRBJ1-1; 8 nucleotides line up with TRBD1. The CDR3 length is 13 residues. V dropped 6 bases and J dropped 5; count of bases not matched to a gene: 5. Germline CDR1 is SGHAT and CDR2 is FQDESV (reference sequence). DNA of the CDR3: TGTGCCAGCAGGGAACAGGGGGGGACTGAAGCTTTCTTT. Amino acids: CASREQGGTEAFF. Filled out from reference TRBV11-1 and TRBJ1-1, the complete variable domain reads EAEVAQSPRYKITEKSQAVAFWCDPISGHATLYWYRQILGQGPELLVQFQDESVVDDSQLPKDRFSAERLKGVDSTLKIQPAELGDSAMYLCASREQGGTEAFFGQGTRLTVV.

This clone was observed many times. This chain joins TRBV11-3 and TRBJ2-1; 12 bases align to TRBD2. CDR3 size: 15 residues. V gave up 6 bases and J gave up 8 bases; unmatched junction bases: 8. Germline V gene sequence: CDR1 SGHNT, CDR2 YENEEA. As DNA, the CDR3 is TGTGCCAGCAGTTCATCTAGCGGGAGGGGCGATGAGCAGTTCTTC. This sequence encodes CASSSSSGRGDEQFF. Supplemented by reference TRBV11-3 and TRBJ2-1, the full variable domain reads EAGVVQSPRYKIIEKKQPVAFWCNPISGHNTLYWYLQNLGQGPELLIRYENEEAVDDSQLPKDRFSAERLKGVDSTLKIQPAELGDSAVYLCASSSSSGRGDEQFFGPGTRLTVL.

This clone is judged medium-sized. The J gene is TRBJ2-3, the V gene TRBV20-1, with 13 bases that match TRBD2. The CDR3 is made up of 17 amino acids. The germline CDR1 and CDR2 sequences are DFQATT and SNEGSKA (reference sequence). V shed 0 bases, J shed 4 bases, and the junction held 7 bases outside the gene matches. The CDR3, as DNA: TGCAGTGCTAGAGAAGTACTAGCGGGAGGGCCGGCAGATACGCAGTATTTT. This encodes CSAREVLAGGPADTQYF.

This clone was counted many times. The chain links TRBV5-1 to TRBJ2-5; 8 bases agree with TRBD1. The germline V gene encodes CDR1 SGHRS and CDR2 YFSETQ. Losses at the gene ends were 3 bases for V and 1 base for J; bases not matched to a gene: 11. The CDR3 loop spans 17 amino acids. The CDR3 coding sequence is TGCGCCAGCAGCTCGCGACAGGGGCCAATAGGCCAAGAGACCCAGTACTTC. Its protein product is CASSSRQGPIGQETQYF.

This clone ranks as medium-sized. The CDR3 spells CSARVTGTITNYEQYF. CDR3 sequence (DNA): TGCAGTGCTAGAGTGACCGGGACTATAACTAACTACGAGCAGTACTTC. The chain combines TRBV20-1 with TRBJ2-7; 7 bases match TRBD2. The CDR3 has 16 residues. The germline V gene encodes CDR1 DFQATT and CDR2 SNEGSKA (reference sequence). V was clipped by 1 base and J by 3 bases; unmatched bases: 12.

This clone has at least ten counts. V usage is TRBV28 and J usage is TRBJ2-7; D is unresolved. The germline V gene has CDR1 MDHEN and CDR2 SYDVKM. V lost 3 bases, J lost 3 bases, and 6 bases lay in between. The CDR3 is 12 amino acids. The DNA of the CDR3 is TGTGCCAGCAGTTTTCTATACTACGAGCAGTACTTC. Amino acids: CASSFLYYEQYF.

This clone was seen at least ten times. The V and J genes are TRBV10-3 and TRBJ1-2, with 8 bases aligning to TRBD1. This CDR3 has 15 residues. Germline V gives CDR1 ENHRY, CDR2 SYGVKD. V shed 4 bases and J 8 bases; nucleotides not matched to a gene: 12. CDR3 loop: CAISGGTGGVGGYTF. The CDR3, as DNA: TGTGCCATCAGTGGCGGGACAGGCGGAGTCGGAGGCTACACCTTC.

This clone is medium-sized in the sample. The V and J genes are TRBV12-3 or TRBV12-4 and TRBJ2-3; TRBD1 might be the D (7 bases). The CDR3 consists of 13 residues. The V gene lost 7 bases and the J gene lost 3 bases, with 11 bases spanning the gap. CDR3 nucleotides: TGTGCCAGCATCCAGGGGGGAACAGATACGCAGTATTTT. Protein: CASIQGGTDTQYF.

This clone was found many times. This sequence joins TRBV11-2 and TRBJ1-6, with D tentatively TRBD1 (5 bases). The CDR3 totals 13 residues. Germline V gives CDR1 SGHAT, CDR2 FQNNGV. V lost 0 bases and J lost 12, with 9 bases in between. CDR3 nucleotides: TGTGCCAGCAGCTTAGATTGGGGGGAACCCCTCCACTTT. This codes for CASSLDWGEPLHF.

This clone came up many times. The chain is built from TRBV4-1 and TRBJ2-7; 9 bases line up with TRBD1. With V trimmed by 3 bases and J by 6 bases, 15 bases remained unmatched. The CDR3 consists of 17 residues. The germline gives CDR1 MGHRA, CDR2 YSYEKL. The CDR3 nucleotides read TGCGCCAGCAGCCAGGAAGGGGCTACCGGGACAGGGTTCGAGCAGTACTTC. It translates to CASSQEGATGTGFEQYF.

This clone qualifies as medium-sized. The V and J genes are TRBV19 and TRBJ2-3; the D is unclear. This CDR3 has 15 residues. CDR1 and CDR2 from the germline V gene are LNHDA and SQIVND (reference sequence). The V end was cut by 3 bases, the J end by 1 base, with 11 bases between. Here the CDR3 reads CASSIMARRTDTQYF. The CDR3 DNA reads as TGTGCCAGTAGTATTATGGCGAGACGCACAGATACGCAGTATTTT. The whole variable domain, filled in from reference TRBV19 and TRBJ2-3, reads DGGITQSPKYLFRKEGQNVTLSCEQNLNHDAMYWYRQDPGQGLRLIYYSQIVNDFQKGDIAEGYSVSREKKESFPLTVTSAQKNPTAFYLCASSIMARRTDTQYFGPGTRLTVL.

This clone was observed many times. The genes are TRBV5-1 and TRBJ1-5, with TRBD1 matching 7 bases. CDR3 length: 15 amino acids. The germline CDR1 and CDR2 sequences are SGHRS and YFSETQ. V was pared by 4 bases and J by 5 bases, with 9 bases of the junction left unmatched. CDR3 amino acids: CASSLNDREDQPQHF. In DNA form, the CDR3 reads TGCGCCAGCAGCCTTAATGACAGGGAAGATCAGCCCCAGCATTTT.

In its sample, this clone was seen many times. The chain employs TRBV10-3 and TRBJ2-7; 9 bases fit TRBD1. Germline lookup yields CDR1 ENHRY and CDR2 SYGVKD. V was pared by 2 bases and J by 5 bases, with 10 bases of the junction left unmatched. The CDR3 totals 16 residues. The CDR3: CAISETPTGGRHEQYF. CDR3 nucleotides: TGTGCCATCAGTGAGACACCGACAGGGGGGCGGCACGAGCAGTACTTC.

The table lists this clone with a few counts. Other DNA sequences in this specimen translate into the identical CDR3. CDR3 sequence (DNA): TGCAGTGCTAGAGACCCCCTCAACGAGCAGTTCTTC. Encoded protein: CSARDPLNEQFF. The rearrangement uses TRBV20-1 and TRBJ2-1; D is uncertain. Trimming pared 0 bases from V and 10 bases from J, leaving 10 bases between. Germline CDR1 DFQATT, CDR2 SNEGSKA (reference sequence). The CDR3 runs 12 residues.

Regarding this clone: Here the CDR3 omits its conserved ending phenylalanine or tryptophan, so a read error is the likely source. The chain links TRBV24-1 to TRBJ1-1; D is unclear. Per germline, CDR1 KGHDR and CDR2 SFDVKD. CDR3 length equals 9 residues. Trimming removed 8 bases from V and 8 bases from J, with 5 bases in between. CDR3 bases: TGTGCCACCACCCCGGAAGCTTTCCTT. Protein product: CATTPEAFL.

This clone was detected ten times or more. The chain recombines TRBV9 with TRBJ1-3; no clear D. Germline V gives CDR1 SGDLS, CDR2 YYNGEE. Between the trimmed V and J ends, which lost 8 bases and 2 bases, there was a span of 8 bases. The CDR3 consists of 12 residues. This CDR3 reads CASGKTGNTIYF. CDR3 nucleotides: TGTGCCAGTGGTAAAACTGGAAACACCATATATTTT.

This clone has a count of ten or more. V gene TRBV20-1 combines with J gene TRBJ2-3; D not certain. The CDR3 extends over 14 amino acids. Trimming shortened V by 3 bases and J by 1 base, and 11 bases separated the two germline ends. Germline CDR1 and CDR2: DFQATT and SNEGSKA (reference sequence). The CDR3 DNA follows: TGCAGTGCTAGTTCGCTAGTAGGCACAGATACGCAGTATTTT. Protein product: CSASSLVGTDTQYF.

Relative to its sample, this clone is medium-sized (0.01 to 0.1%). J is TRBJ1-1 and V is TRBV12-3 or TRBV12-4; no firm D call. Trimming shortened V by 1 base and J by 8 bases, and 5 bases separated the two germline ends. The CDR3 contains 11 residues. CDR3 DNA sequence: TGTGCCAGCAGTTTAGGGGGAGAAGCTTTCTTT. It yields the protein CASSLGGEAFF.

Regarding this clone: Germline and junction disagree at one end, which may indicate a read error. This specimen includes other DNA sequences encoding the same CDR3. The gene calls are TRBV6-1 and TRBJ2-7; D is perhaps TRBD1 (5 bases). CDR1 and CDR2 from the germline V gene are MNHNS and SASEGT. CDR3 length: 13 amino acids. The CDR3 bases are TGTGCTAGCAGGTCTTACAGGAATCACGAGCAGTACTTC. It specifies CASRSYRNHEQYF.

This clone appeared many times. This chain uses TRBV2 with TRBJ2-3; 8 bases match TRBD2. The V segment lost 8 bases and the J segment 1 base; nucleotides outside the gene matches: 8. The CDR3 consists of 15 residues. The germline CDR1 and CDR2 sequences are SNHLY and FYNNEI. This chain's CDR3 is CASLNSGIRTDTQYF. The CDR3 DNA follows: TGTGCCAGCTTAAATAGCGGGATACGCACAGATACGCAGTATTTT.

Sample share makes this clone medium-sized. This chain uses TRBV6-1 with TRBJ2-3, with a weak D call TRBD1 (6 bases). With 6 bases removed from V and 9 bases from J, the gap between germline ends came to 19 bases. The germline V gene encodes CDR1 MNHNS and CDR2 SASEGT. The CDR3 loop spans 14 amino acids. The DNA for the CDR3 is TGTGCCAGCAGCCCTGAGACAGGCCAAGGGACGCAGTATTTT. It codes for CASSPETGQGTQYF.

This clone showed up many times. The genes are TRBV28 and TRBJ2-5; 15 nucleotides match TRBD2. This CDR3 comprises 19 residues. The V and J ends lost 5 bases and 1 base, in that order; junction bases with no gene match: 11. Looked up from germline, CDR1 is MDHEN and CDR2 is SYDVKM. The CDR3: CASSPHRTSGGASQETQYF. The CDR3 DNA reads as TGTGCCAGCAGTCCGCATCGGACTAGCGGGGGGGCCTCCCAAGAGACCCAGTACTTC.